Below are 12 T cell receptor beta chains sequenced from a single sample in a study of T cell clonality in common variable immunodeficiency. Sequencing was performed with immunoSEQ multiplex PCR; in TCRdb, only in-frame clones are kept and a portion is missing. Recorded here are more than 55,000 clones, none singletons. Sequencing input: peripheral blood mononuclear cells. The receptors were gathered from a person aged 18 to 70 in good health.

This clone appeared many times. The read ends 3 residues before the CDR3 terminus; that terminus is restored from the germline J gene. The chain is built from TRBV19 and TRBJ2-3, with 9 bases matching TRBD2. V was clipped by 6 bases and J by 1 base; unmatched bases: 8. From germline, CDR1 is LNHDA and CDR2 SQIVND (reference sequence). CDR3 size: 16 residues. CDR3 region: CASRPNSGRGTDTQYF. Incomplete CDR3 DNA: TGTGCCAGTAGACCCAATAGCGGGAGAGGCACAGATACG.

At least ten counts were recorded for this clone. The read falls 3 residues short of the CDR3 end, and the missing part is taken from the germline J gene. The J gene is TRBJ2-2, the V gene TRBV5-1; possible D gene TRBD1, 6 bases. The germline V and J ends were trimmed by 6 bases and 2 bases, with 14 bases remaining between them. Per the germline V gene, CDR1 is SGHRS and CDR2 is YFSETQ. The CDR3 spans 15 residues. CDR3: CASTSLDRNTGELFF. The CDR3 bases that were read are TGCGCCAGCACCTCCCTGGACAGAAACACCGGGGAG.

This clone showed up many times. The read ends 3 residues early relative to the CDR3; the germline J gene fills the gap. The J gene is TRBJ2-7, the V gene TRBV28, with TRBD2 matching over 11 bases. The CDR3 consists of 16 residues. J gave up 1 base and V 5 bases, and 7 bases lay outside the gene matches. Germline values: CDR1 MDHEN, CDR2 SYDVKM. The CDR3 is CASSGKRLAGSYEQYF. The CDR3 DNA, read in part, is TGTGCCAGCAGTGGAAAAAGACTAGCGGGATCCTACGAG.

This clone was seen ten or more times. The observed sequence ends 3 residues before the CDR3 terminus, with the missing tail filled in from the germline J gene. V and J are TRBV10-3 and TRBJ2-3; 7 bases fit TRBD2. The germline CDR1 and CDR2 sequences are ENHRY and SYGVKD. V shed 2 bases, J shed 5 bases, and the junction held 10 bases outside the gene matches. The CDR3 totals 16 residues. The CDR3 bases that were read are TGTGCCATCAGTGAGAAAGGATCGCGGGAGCAAGATACG. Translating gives CAISEKGSREQDT. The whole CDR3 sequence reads CAISEKGSREQDTQYF.

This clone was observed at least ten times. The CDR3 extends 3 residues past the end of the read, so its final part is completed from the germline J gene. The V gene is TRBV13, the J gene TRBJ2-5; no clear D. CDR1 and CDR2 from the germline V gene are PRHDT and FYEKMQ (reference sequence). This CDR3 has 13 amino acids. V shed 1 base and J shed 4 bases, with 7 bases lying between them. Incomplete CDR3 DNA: TGTGCCAGCAGCTTAGAATCGCGAGAGACC. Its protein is CASSLESRET. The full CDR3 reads CASSLESRETQYF.

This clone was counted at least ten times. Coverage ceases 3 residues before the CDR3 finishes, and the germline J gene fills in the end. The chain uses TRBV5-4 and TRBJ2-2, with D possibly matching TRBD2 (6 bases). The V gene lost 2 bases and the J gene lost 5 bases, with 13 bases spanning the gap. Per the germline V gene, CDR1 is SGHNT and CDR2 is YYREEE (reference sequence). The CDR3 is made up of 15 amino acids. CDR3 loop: CASSFGGVKTGELFF. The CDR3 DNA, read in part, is TGTGCCAGCAGCTTCGGGGGAGTGAAAACCGGGGAG.

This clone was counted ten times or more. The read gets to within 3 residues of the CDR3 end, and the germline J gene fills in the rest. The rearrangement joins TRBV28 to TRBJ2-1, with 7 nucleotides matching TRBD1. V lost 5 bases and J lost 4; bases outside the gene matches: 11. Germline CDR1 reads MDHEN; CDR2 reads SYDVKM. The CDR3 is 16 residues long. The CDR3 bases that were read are TGTGCCAGCAGTCCCCGAGAGGGGGCTGCGTACAATGAG. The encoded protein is CASSPREGAAYNE. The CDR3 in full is CASSPREGAAYNEQFF.

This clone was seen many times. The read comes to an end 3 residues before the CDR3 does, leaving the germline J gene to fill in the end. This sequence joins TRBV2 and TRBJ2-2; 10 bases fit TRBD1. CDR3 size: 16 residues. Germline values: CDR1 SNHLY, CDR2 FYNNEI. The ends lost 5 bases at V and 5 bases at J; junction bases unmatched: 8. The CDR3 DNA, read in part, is TGTGCCAGCAGTAGAAGACAGGGGGCCTTAACCGGGGAG. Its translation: CASSRRQGALTGE. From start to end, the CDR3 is CASSRRQGALTGELFF.

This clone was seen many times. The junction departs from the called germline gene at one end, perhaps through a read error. Partial CDR3 DNA: TGTGCTAGCAGCCCAACGGGGTTCCGAGAGACC. Its protein product is CASSPTGFRET. The entire CDR3 sequence reads CASSPTGFRETQYF. The chain couples TRBV7-7 to TRBJ2-5, with D perhaps matching TRBD2 (5 bases). The missing CDR3 end, 3 residues past where the read stops, is filled in from the germline J gene. Germline V gene sequence: CDR1 SSHAT, CDR2 FNYEAQ (reference sequence). This CDR3 has 14 residues.

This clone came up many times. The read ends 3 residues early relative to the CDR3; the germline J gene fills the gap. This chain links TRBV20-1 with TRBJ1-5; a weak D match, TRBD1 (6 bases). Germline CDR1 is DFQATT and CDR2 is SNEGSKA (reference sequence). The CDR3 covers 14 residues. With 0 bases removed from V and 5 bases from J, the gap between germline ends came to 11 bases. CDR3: CSARERQVDQPQHF. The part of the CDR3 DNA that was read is TGCAGTGCTAGAGAGCGACAGGTGGATCAGCCC.

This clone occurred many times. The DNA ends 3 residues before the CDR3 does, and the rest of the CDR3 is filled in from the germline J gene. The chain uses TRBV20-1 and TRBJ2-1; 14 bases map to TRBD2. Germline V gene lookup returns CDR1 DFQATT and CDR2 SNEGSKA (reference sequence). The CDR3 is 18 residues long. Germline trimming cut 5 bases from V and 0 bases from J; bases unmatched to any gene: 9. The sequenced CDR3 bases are TGCAGTGCTCCTGGGACTAGCGGGAGTAAACTCTCCTACAATGAG. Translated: CSAPGTSGSKLSYNE. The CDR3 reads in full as CSAPGTSGSKLSYNEQFF.

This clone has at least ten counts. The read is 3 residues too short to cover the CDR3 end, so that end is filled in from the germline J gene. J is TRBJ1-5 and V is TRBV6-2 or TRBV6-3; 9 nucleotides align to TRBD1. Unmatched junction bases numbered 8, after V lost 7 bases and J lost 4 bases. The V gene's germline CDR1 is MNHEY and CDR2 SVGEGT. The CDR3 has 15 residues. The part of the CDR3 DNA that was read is TGTGCCAGCACTTCGAGGACAGGGGATAATCAGCCC. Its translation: CASTSRTGDNQP. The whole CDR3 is CASTSRTGDNQPQHF.